This T cell receptor beta chain was obtained from a study of T cell changes during pregnancy in multiple sclerosis. Looked up from germline, CDR1 is SGHTA and CDR2 is FQGNSA. CDR3 length: 15 residues. V lost 1 base, J lost 3 bases, and 13 bases lay in between. Sequencing was performed with immunoSEQ multiplex PCR; in TCRdb, only in-frame clones are kept and a portion is missing. This sample yields tens of thousands of clones, of which 90% to 95% are seen a single time; around 1.7% belongs to the top ten. The receptor was isolated from a female donor in good health, enrolled as a control in a pregnancy study. The chain links TRBV7-2 to TRBJ2-7; D possibly corresponds to TRBD1 (6 bases). The sequencing here drew on peripheral blood, taken after pregnancy. The CDR3 loop is CASSLGSGDSYEQYF. In DNA, the CDR3 is TGTGCCAGCAGCTTAGGGTCAGGGGATAGCTACGAGCAGTACTTC.